Listed below are T cell receptor delta chains from one sample, sequenced in a study of gamma-delta chains in newborns, infants, children. TCRdb used CATT to re-call clones from the reads. The data hold about 4,500 delta-chain clones, with approximately 3% observed a single time. The sample comprised blood. Receptor source: a child who was a newborn, infant or young child, either healthy, febrile or measles-vaccinated (not recorded which). The CDR3 runs from the conserved cysteine through the conserved F or W. D genes are given only for firm matches. Only part of the rows carry a size: once, few, many, or a class if the clone is expanded.

CDR3: CACDPIEAGYAGRDTRQMFF
DNA: TGTGCCTGTGACCCGATAGAGGCTGGATACGCTGGTCGGGACACCCGACAGATGTTTTTC
J: TRDJ3
size: medium-sized
D: TRDD3
V: TRDV2

CDR3: CACDTVGGILSSWDTRQMFF
DNA: TGTGCCTGTGACACCGTCGGGGGGATACTTAGCTCCTGGGACACCCGACAGATGTTTTTC
J: TRDJ3
size: medium-sized
D: TRDD3
V: TRDV2

CDR3: CACDTTGGYAAQLFF
DNA: TGTGCCTGTGACACGACTGGGGGATACGCAGCACAACTCTTCTTT
J: TRDJ2
size: medium-sized
D: TRDD3
V: TRDV2

CDR3: CACDTGGYGTWDTRQMFF
DNA: TGTGCCTGTGACACCGGGGGATACGGGACCTGGGACACCCGACAGATGTTTTTC
J: TRDJ3
size: large
D: TRDD3
V: TRDV2

CDR3: CACDPVLGAPLTAQLFF
DNA: TGTGCCTGTGACCCCGTACTGGGGGCCCCTTTGACAGCACAACTCTTCTTT
J: TRDJ2
size: medium-sized
D: TRDD3
V: TRDV2

CDR3: CACDPVLGVGSWDTRQMFF
DNA: TGTGCCTGTGACCCTGTACTGGGGGTCGGCTCCTGGGACACCCGACAGATGTTTTTC
J: TRDJ3
size: medium-sized
D: TRDD3
V: TRDV2

CDR3: CACDTVSSWDTRQMFF
DNA: TGTGCCTGTGACACCGTGAGCTCCTGGGACACCCGACAGATGTTTTTC
J: TRDJ3
size: medium-sized
D: -
V: TRDV2

CDR3: CACDNLPTVLGDTSSSWDTRQMFF
DNA: TGTGCCTGTGACAACCTTCCTACTGTACTGGGGGATACTTCGAGCTCCTGGGACACCCGACAGATGTTTTTC
J: TRDJ3
size: medium-sized
D: TRDD3
V: TRDV2

CDR3: CACDILGDTTRNTRQMFF
DNA: TGTGCCTGTGACATACTGGGGGATACCACGCGGAACACCCGACAGATGTTTTTC
J: TRDJ3
size: few
D: TRDD3
V: TRDV2

CDR3: CALGEPALLPYWGIQSGTAQLFF
DNA: TGTGCTCTTGGGGAACCGGCACTCCTCCCGTACTGGGGGATACAATCCGGGACAGCACAACTCTTCTTT
J: TRDJ2
size: medium-sized
D: TRDD3
V: TRDV1

CDR3: CACDTKPLTMNVGDLTAQLFF
DNA: TGTGCCTGTGACACCAAACCCCTTACTATGAATGTGGGGGACTTGACAGCACAACTCTTCTTT
J: TRDJ2
size: medium-sized
D: TRDD3
V: TRDV2

CDR3: CACDSYWGIRSSWDTRQMFF
DNA: TGTGCCTGTGACTCGTACTGGGGGATACGCAGCTCCTGGGACACTCGACAGATGTTTTTC
J: TRDJ3
size: -
D: TRDD3
V: TRDV2

CDR3: CACDTLGDTSSWDTRQMFF
DNA: TGTGCCTGTGACACACTGGGGGATACCTCCTCCTGGGACACCCGACAGATGTTTTTC
J: TRDJ3
size: medium-sized
D: TRDD3
V: TRDV2

CDR3: CACDTAGDWGIRSWDTRQMFF
DNA: TGTGCCTGTGACACGGCTGGGGACTGGGGGATACGCTCCTGGGACACCCGACAGATGTTTTTC
J: TRDJ3
size: medium-sized
D: TRDD3
V: TRDV2

CDR3: CACDTILGDTTLTAQLFF
DNA: TGTGCCTGTGACACCATACTGGGGGATACTACTTTGACAGCACAACTCTTCTTT
J: TRDJ2
size: large
D: TRDD3
V: TRDV2

CDR3: CACDLLGAHPWDTRQMFF
DNA: TGTGCCTGTGACTTACTGGGGGCCCACCCCTGGGACACCCGACAGATGTTTTTC
J: TRDJ3
size: medium-sized
D: TRDD3
V: TRDV2

CDR3: CACDKVLGDTWDTRQMFF
DNA: TGTGCCTGTGACAAAGTACTGGGGGATACCTGGGACACCCGACAGATGTTTTTC
J: TRDJ3
size: large
D: TRDD3
V: TRDV2

CDR3: CACDTGWGSSWDTRQMFF
DNA: TGTGCCTGTGACACGGGGTGGGGGAGCTCCTGGGACACCCGACAGATGTTTTTC
J: TRDJ3
size: medium-sized
D: TRDD3
V: TRDV2

CDR3: CACDTWGESSWDTRQMFF
DNA: TGTGCCTGTGACACCTGGGGAGAGAGCTCCTGGGACACCCGACAGATGTTTTTC
J: TRDJ3
size: medium-sized
D: -
V: TRDV2

CDR3: CALGELGDTYKLIF
DNA: TGTGCTCTTGGGGAACTGGGGGATACATATAAACTCATCTTT
J: TRDJ1
size: medium-sized
D: TRDD3
V: TRDV1